This paragraph reports one T cell receptor beta chain. What it recognizes is unknown. CDR3 length: 14 amino acids. The V end was cut by 5 bases, the J end by 4 bases, with 14 bases between. From germline, CDR1 is SEHNR and CDR2 FQNEAQ (reference sequence). The data were obtained in a study of spatial heterogeneity in lung cancer. Study-wide background: Combinations of a unique TCR and a UMI were tallied in raw reads, and on average each appeared more than ten times.

Overall study findings and caveats: Counts of expanded alpha and beta TCRs within tumors tracked the tumor nonsynonymous mutation count.

Carried by each TCR cDNA molecule was a unique molecular identifier. From the 5' RACE reads, TCRdb called clonotypes with MiXCR, one entry per CDR3 protein. The sample shows more than 20,000 distinct CDR3 sequences, around 6.6% of them seen only once. Time point: sample taken at primary tumor resection. The donors comprised approximately 72 untreated early-stage non-small cell lung cancer patients. Tumor, nontumor lung or frozen PBMC supplied whole RNA, sequenced without sorting. This sequence originates from a male donor with early-stage non-small cell lung cancer. The V call is TRBV7-9, the J call TRBJ1-2, with TRBD1 as a possible D gene (5 bases). The sequenced sample was lung tumor tissue, obtained at surgery. The CDR3 reads CASSPDSTFYGYTF. Here the CDR3 DNA reads TGTGCCAGCAGCCCCGACAGCACGTTCTATGGCTACACCTTC.